The subject of this entry is one TCR beta chain. The target antigen is unknown. One junction end does not reproduce the germline sequence, and a read error may be involved. In germline, CDR1 is KGHSH, CDR2 LQKENI. This CDR3 is 15 amino acids long. The source of the sample is a study of metastatic and nonmetastatic thyroid tumors. Study details: Across blood and tumor or nodule tissue, repertoires from malignant and benign thyroid patients were compared with one another.

Under the authors' procedure: What underpinned the distant-metastasis classifier for papillary thyroid cancer was the set of CDR3 differences across clinicopathological groups. TCRdb ran MiXCR on the PCR reads. The authors' filters were not applied to this entry. The profile shows 34,000 or so clones, about 15% of them singletons. Before thyroid surgery, none of the patients had received any treatment. Study-level points and caveats: The reported finding was significantly higher TCR beta diversity in malignant thyroid tumors relative to benign nodules, in blood and tumor.

What was sequenced was blood. The source of this sequence is a female donor with papillary thyroid cancer or a benign thyroid nodule (not recorded which). Some clones in this sample may be carry-over from other donors' samples. The V gene is TRBV18, the J gene TRBJ2-3, with D tentatively TRBD2 (6 bases). The CDR3 DNA is TGTGTCAGCTCACTCGGGAGCGTGGGCACAGATACGCAGTATTTT. Protein: CVSSLGSVGTDTQYF. Based on the CDR3 plus reference TRBV18 and TRBJ2-3, the full variable domain is NAGVMQNPRHLVRRRGQEARLRCSPMKGHSHVYWYRQLPEEGLKFMVYLQKENIIDESGMPKERFSAEFPKEGPSILRIQQVVRGDSAAYFCVSSLGSVGTDTQYFGPGTRLTVL.